A single sample gave rise to the 22 T cell receptor beta chains below, sequenced in a study of human T cells and chemical hapten exposure. Each CDR3 protein is one row after TCRdb ran MiXCR on the RACE reads. The sample shows over 60,000 distinct CDR3 sequences, around a tenth of them seen only once. Time point here: patch test 2, 6 weeks after DPC sensitization. Documented treatment: therapeutic diphenylcyclopropenone sensitization with weekly scalp DPC. This sample comprised whole blood, obtained in connection with sensitization to the hapten diphenylcyclopropenone (DPC). Receptors originate from a woman aged 45-65 years with alopecia areata. Some clones in this sample may be carry-over from other donors' samples.

This clonotype was counted ten times or more. The V gene is TRBV20-1, the J gene TRBJ1-5; the D gene is possibly TRBD1 (5 bases). The CDR3 contains 12 residues. In germline, CDR1 is DFQATT, CDR2 SNEGSKA (reference sequence). The V and J ends lost 6 bases and 0 bases respectively, with 6 bases between them. As DNA, the CDR3 is TGCAGTGCAGGACATAGCAATCAGCCCCAGCATTTT. As protein: CSAGHSNQPQHF.

This clonotype was observed many times. The chain joins TRBV27 to TRBJ1-2; D not certain. V lost 2 bases and J 4 bases, leaving 11 bases between the germline ends. Germline CDR1 is MNHEY and CDR2 is SMNVEV (reference sequence). There are 14 residues in the CDR3. DNA of the CDR3: TGTGCCAGCAGTTTAGACGCGGAAGTCTATGGCTACACCTTC. It specifies CASSLDAEVYGYTF.

There are many counts of this clonotype. The chain employs TRBV12-5 and TRBJ1-6; D unclear. CDR3 length: 17 amino acids. Deletions cut 0 bases from V and 3 bases from J, with 12 bases between. The V gene's germline CDR1 is LGHNT and CDR2 FRNRAP. CDR3: CASGLVMWEFYNSPLHF. The CDR3 DNA sequence: TGTGCTAGTGGTTTGGTAATGTGGGAGTTCTATAATTCACCCCTCCACTTT.

This clonotype was detected a few times. J is TRBJ2-5 and V is TRBV5-1; D is perhaps TRBD1 (5 bases). The CDR3 sequence is 16 residues long. V dropped 1 base and J dropped 4 bases, with 17 bases sitting between them. Germline CDR1 and CDR2: SGHRS and YFSETQ. The CDR3 protein is CASSLRGDSSGETQYF. The CDR3 nucleotides read TGCGCCAGCAGCTTGAGGGGCGACAGCAGTGGAGAGACCCAGTACTTC.

This clonotype was seen repeatedly, ten times or more. The rearrangement joins TRBV28 to TRBJ1-1; TRBD1 aligns across 8 bases. J lost 5 bases, V lost 5 bases, and 7 bases had no gene match. The CDR3 extends over 14 amino acids. Germline CDR1 and CDR2: MDHEN and SYDVKM. The CDR3 bases are TGTGCCAGCAGTATAGACAGGGGTCATACTGAAGCTTTCTTT. Translated: CASSIDRGHTEAFF.

This clonotype was observed at least ten times. The chain is built from TRBV19 and TRBJ2-3; D may be TRBD1 or TRBD2 (5 bases each). Germline V gene sequence: CDR1 LNHDA, CDR2 SQIVND (reference sequence). The V and J ends lost 10 bases and 3 bases respectively, with 20 bases between them. This CDR3 region has 15 residues. In nucleotides, the CDR3 is TGTGCCACCGCCCTGATGAGGGGCAGGACAGATACGCAGTATTTT. This codes for CATALMRGRTDTQYF.

A note on this clonotype: A much bigger clone sits one base away, suggesting this may be a read error. The chain links TRBV7-9 to TRBJ2-5; TRBD2 aligns across 10 bases. This CDR3 has 14 residues. Germline V gene lookup returns CDR1 SEHNR and CDR2 FQNEAQ (reference sequence). The CDR3 sequence: CASSLAGVSESQYF. The CDR3 DNA sequence: TGTGCCAGCAGCCTAGCGGGAGTTTCTGAGTCCCAGTACTTC.

This clonotype was seen only a few times. The chain combines TRBV6-2 or TRBV6-3 with TRBJ1-5; possibly TRBD1 for D (5 bases). Germline values: CDR1 MNHEY, CDR2 SVGEGT. Trimming removed 0 bases from V and 7 bases from J, with 13 bases in between. The CDR3 length is 15 residues. The CDR3 region has the DNA TGTGCCAGCAGTTACTCGGGGGAAATCGGACAGCCCCAGCATTTT. As protein: CASSYSGEIGQPQHF.

This clonotype was counted at least ten times. The chain employs TRBV29-1 and TRBJ2-1, with a possible D match to TRBD2 (5 bases). Deletions cut 7 bases from V and 12 bases from J, with 19 bases between. The germline gives CDR1 SQVTM, CDR2 ANQGSEA. This CDR3 is 12 amino acids long. This chain's CDR3 is CSGGPLDLGQFF. CDR3 coding DNA: TGCAGCGGAGGGCCACTCGACTTAGGGCAGTTCTTC.

This clonotype was seen ten or more times. The chain links TRBV20-1 to TRBJ1-6, with D uncertain. The CDR3 has 14 residues. V lost 6 bases to trimming and J lost 10 bases, with 19 bases between them. Germline-derived CDR1 and CDR2 are DFQATT and SNEGSKA (reference sequence). DNA for the CDR3: TGCAGTGCGAGTGGGCGACTAGAAACCTCACCCCTCCACTTT. Translation gives CSASGRLETSPLHF.

The rearrangement uses TRBV12-3 or TRBV12-4 and TRBJ2-1, with 11 positions matching TRBD2. There are 14 residues in the CDR3. Trimming took 3 bases from V and 7 from J; bases not matched to a gene: 2. The chain's CDR3 is CASSLGLAENEQFF. The CDR3 coding sequence is TGTGCCAGCAGTTTGGGACTAGCGGAAAATGAGCAGTTCTTC.

V and J are TRBV20-1 and TRBJ2-7, with D perhaps matching TRBD1 (5 bases). This CDR3 region has 13 residues. Germline loops: CDR1 DFQATT, CDR2 SNEGSKA (reference sequence). V shed 0 bases and J shed 2 bases, with 8 bases lying between them. The CDR3 nucleotides are TGCAGTGCTAGAGACAGGGAAACCTACGAGCAGTACTTC. This gives the protein CSARDRETYEQYF.

At least ten counts were recorded for this clonotype. The chain employs TRBV7-9 and TRBJ2-3, with D tentatively TRBD2 (5 bases). Deletions cut 2 bases from V and 4 bases from J, with 13 bases between. This CDR3 is 15 amino acids long. Germline CDR1 and CDR2: SEHNR and FQNEAQ (reference sequence). CDR3 residues: CASSLPSGIADTQYF. The CDR3 nucleotides are TGTGCCAGCAGCTTACCGAGCGGTATCGCAGATACGCAGTATTTT.

This clonotype has just a few counts. V usage is TRBV5-1 and J usage is TRBJ2-1; 8 bases line up with TRBD2. The V gene's germline CDR1 is SGHRS and CDR2 YFSETQ. The V gene end was trimmed by 4 bases and the J gene end by 6 bases; junction bases not matched to a gene: 12. CDR3 length: 16 residues. The CDR3 DNA reads as TGCGCCAGCAGCCGGCCGGGACTAGGCGCTTTCAATGAGCAGTTCTTC. This gives the protein CASSRPGLGAFNEQFF.

This clonotype came up many times. The rearrangement links TRBV12-3 or TRBV12-4 to TRBJ2-7, with D maybe TRBD1 (5 bases). Trimming cost V 0 bases and J 2 bases, with 11 bases left between them. The CDR3 runs to 15 residues. In nucleotides, the CDR3 is TGTGCCAGCAGTTTAGCCCAGGGCCAGGCCTACGAGCAGTACTTC. This translates into CASSLAQGQAYEQYF.

This clonotype was counted ten times or more. The rearrangement joins TRBV18 to TRBJ1-1; the D is unclear. V gave up 4 bases and J gave up 0 bases, with 9 bases separating them. The CDR3 runs to 14 residues. The germline V gene has CDR1 KGHSH and CDR2 LQKENI. CDR3 sequence: CASSQTPMNTEAFF. CDR3 nucleotides: TGTGCCAGCTCACAAACACCTATGAACACTGAAGCTTTCTTT.

This clonotype was detected many times. The gene calls are TRBV6-2 or TRBV6-3 and TRBJ2-7, with a possible D match to TRBD2 (5 bases). Germline V gene lookup returns CDR1 MNHEY and CDR2 SVGEGT. The CDR3 has 12 amino acids. Between the trimmed V and J ends, which lost 9 bases and 3 bases, there was a span of 12 bases. CDR3 in amino acids: CASWTPGYEQYF. The CDR3 bases are TGTGCCAGTTGGACTCCGGGCTACGAGCAGTACTTC.

This clonotype was detected ten times or more. The chain is built from TRBV29-1 and TRBJ1-1; TRBD1 matches at 8 bases. After removal of 4 bases from V and 5 bases from J, the junction contained 3 bases not matched to a gene. This CDR3 has 12 amino acids. Germline V lookup: CDR1 SQVTM, CDR2 ANQGSEA. This CDR3 is CSVGQGSTEAFF. As DNA, the CDR3 is TGCAGCGTTGGACAGGGGTCGACTGAAGCTTTCTTT.

This clonotype was observed at least ten times. This rearrangement joins TRBV15 to TRBJ2-7, with TRBD1 matching 10 bases. This CDR3 is 14 amino acids long. Germline-derived CDR1 and CDR2 are LNHNV and YYDKDF (reference sequence). Trimming removed 3 bases from V and 4 bases from J; junction bases left unmatched: 3. CDR3 bases: TGTGCCACCAGCAGGGACAGGGGGTTTTACGAGCAGTACTTC. Its translation is CATSRDRGFYEQYF. The full variable domain, its missing parts supplied by reference TRBV15 and TRBJ2-7, is DAMVIQNPRYQVTQFGKPVTLSCSQTLNHNVMYWYQQKSSQAPKLLFHYYDKDFNNEADTPDNFQSRRPNTSFCFLDIRSPGLGDTAMYLCATSRDRGFYEQYFGPGTRLTVT.

This clonotype was observed at least ten times. This sequence joins TRBV7-9 and TRBJ1-2; D remains unclear. The length of the CDR3 is 13 residues. V lost 3 bases and J lost 0, with 5 bases in between. Germline V gives CDR1 SEHNR, CDR2 FQNEAQ (reference sequence). For the CDR3, the DNA is TGTGCCAGCAGCTTCGCAGCTAACTATGGCTACACCTTC. Translation gives CASSFAANYGYTF. The entire variable domain, with the rest obtained from reference TRBV7-9 and TRBJ1-2, is as follows: DTGVSQNPRHKITKRGQNVTFRCDPISEHNRLYWYRQTLGQGPEFLTYFQNEAQLEKSRLLSDRFSAERPKGSFSTLEIQRTEQGDSAMYLCASSFAANYGYTFGSGTRLTVV.

The chain combines TRBV5-6 with TRBJ1-1, with D tentatively TRBD1 (6 bases). Germline CDR1 SGHDT, CDR2 YYEEEE. Trimming took off 3 bases at V and 4 bases at J, with 16 bases between the two ends. The CDR3 covers 15 residues. This CDR3 reads CASSSNREAFTEAFF. CDR3 DNA sequence: TGTGCCAGCAGCTCAAACAGGGAAGCTTTCACTGAAGCTTTCTTT.

This clonotype showed up just a few times. In DNA, the CDR3 is TGTGCCACCAGCAGCAAAGTCGCTAGCGGGACTATTGAGACCCAGTACTTC. It specifies CATSSKVASGTIETQYF. This chain connects TRBV15 to TRBJ2-5; 9 bases fit TRBD2. CDR3 size: 17 residues. Germline CDR1 and CDR2: LNHNV and YYDKDF (reference sequence). J lost 5 bases, V lost 3 bases, and 13 bases had no gene match. The entire variable domain, with the rest obtained from reference TRBV15 and TRBJ2-5, is as follows: DAMVIQNPRYQVTQFGKPVTLSCSQTLNHNVMYWYQQKSSQAPKLLFHYYDKDFNNEADTPDNFQSRRPNTSFCFLDIRSPGLGDTAMYLCATSSKVASGTIETQYFGPGTRLLVL.